This T cell receptor (beta chain) originates from a study of blood T cells in healthy people across ages. Whole-study findings and limits: Higher naive T cell percentage went strongly together with higher TCR beta diversity.

Together with a sample-barcoded 5' primer, a J-beta primer mix was included in a second PCR lasting roughly 7 to 11 cycles. One entry per CDR3 protein results from TCRdb running MiXCR on the 5' RACE reads. This table has 700,000 to 950,000 distinct CDR3 sequences, roughly 64% appearing once. Germline loops: CDR1 LNHNV, CDR2 YYDKDF (reference sequence). Trimming removed 5 bases from V and 1 base from J, with 15 bases in between. CDR3 size: 16 residues. This clonotype showed up many times. As yet, its antigen is unknown. The receptor's source is a man aged 25-45 years in good health. Sequencing input: blood. The chain employs TRBV15 and TRBJ2-1; possibly TRBD1 or TRBD2 for D (7 bases each). CDR3 DNA sequence: TGTGCCACCAGCCCCAGGGGGGGACAGTCCTACAATGAGCAGTTCTTC. It specifies CATSPRGGQSYNEQFF.